The text below deals with one T cell receptor (beta chain). Its specific antigen is unknown. There are no base qualities to consult, and no much larger clone falls within one base. The germline V gene provides CDR1 MDHEN and CDR2 SYDVKM. Its CDR3 holds 14 amino acids, cysteine through phenylalanine. CDR3 DNA is the only sequence kept; it has 42 bases, read in frame from the first base. For this chain, trimming is 2 bases at the V end and 8 bases at the J end, and the number of junction bases without a gene match is 3. The source of the sample is a study of OX40 agonist ivuxolimab in advanced cancers. Concerning the study at large: Ivuxolimab, which targeted the costimulatory receptor OX40 (CD134), was an agonistic, fully human IgG2 monoclonal antibody. The purpose of peripheral TCRbeta sequencing was to test whether ivuxolimab changed TCR sequence diversity and led to clonal T-cell expansion. Of the roughly 51 patients in dose escalation, 19 had hepatocellular carcinoma, about 15 had melanoma, 9 had renal cell carcinoma and 9 had head and neck cancer. Intravenous ivuxolimab was administered to patients every 2 weeks at six dose levels: 0.01, 0.1, 0.3, 1.5, 3 and 10 mg/kg. A male proportion of around 81% and a mean age of around 60 years, ranging from about 23 to 90, were recorded for the dose-escalation cohort. Three dose-escalation patients achieved partial responses, one with hepatocellular carcinoma and two with cutaneous melanoma. Patients were allowed to have had prior anti-PD-1, anti-PD-L1 or anti-CTLA-4 therapy, and approximately 43% of the dose-escalation patients had previously received checkpoint inhibitors. The paper describes the monotherapy dose-escalation part (N of about 55 patients) of the phase I trial of ivuxolimab.

Patients with a history of autoimmune disease or receiving systemic immunosuppression were excluded from the trial. In every dose cohort, peripheral blood was drawn for TCR sequencing at baseline, cycle 4 day 1, and cycle 7 day 1. Samples came from an open-label, multicenter, first-in-human phase I dose-escalation trial of ivuxolimab. Adults with locally advanced or metastatic melanoma, renal cell, hepatocellular, or head and neck squamous cell carcinoma were enrolled in the trial. Before TCR sequencing, CD4+ and CD8+ T cells were separately sorted from peripheral blood. For sequencing of the TCRbeta CDR3 region, genomic DNA was extracted from the sorted cells. The immunoSEQ Assay was used to sequence the TCRbeta CDR3 regions. Imported from immuneACCESS, the table was reduced by TCRdb to in-frame sequences with V and J called. These copies leave out some clones; in studies compared against another copy, an unresolved V gene accounts for under half, and the cause of the remainder is not known. The sample records 40,000 or so clones, about 93% of which are singletons. The ten largest clones capture around 20% of the sample.

Study-wide conclusions, independent of this receptor: At doses of 0.1 to 3.0 mg/kg, clonal expansion of both CD4+ and CD8+ T cells in blood was seen between baseline and week 6. The antigen specificity of the clonally expanded peripheral T cells was not determined. Low levels of normalized T-cell clonal expansion were also seen in some nonresponding patients. Partial responders in the 0.1-3.0 mg/kg groups had among the lowest normalized peripheral clonal expansion, especially among CD8+ T cells. After ivuxolimab, expanded clones were on average more numerous among CD8+ T cells than among CD4+ T cells.

Sequencing was performed on CD4+ or CD8+ T cells sorted from blood, taken in a trial of the OX40 agonist ivuxolimab. The chain couples TRBV28 to TRBJ1-3; TRBD1 agrees with 10 junctional bases. This sequence was found in an adult with an advanced solid tumor such as melanoma, head and neck, liver or kidney cancer. For the CDR3, the sequence is CASSLADRGDTIYF. The DNA is as follows: TGTGCCAGCAGTTTAGCGGACAGGGGGGACACCATATATTTT.